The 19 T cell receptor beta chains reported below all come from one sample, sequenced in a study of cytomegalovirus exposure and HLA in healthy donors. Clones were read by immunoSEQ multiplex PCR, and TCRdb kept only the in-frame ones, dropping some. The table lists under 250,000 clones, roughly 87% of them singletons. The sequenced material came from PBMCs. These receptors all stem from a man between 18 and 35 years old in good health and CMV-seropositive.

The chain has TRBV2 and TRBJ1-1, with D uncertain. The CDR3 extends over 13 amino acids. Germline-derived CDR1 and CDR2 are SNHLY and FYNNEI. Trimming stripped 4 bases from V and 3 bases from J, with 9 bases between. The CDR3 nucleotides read TGTGCCAGCAGTGTACGGAGGGACACTGAAGCTTTCTTT. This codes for CASSVRRDTEAFF.

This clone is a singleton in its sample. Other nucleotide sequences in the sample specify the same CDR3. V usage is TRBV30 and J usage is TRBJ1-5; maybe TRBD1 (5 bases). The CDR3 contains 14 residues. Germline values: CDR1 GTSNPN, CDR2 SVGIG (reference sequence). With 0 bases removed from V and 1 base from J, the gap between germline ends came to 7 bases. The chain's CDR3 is CAWSVGASNQPQHF. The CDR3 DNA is TGTGCCTGGAGTGTAGGGGCGAGCAATCAGCCCCAGCATTTT. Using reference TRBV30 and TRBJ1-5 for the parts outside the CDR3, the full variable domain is SQTIHQWPATLVQPVGSPLSLECTVEGTSNPNLYWYRQAAGRGLQLLFYSVGIGQISSEVPQNLSASRPQDRQFILSSKKLLLSDSGFYLCAWSVGASNQPQHFGDGTRLSIL.

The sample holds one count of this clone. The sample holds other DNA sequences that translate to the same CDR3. This CDR3 is CASSPGGTDTQYF. The DNA for the CDR3 is TGTGCCAGCTCACCGGGCGGCACAGATACGCAGTATTTT. The chain combines TRBV18 with TRBJ2-3; the D is unclear. The CDR3 spans 13 residues. Looked up from germline, CDR1 is KGHSH and CDR2 is LQKENI. The V end was cut by 3 bases, the J end by 1 base, with 5 bases between.

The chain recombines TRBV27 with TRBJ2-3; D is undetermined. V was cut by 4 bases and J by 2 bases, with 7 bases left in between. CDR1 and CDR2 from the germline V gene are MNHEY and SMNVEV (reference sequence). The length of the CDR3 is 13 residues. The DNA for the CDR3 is TGTGCCAGCAGTTACAAAGACACAGATACGCAGTATTTT. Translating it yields CASSYKDTDTQYF.

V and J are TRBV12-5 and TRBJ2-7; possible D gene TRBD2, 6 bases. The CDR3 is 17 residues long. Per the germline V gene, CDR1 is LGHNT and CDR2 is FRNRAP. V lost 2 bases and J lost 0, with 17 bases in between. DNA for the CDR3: TGTGCTAGTGGTTTGCCCCCGAGCGGGCCAGCCTCCTACGAGCAGTACTTC. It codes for CASGLPPSGPASYEQYF. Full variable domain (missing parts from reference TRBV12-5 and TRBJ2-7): DARVTQTPRHKVTEMGQEVTMRCQPILGHNTVFWYRQTMMQGLELLAYFRNRAPLDDSGMPKDRFSAEMPDATLATLKIQPSEPRDSAVYFCASGLPPSGPASYEQYFGPGTRLTVT.

The CDR3 region has the DNA TGTGCCAGCAGAGGACAGGGGACTAGCACAGATACGCAGTATTTT. Its translation: CASRGQGTSTDTQYF. The genes are TRBV6-1 and TRBJ2-3; 9 bases align to TRBD1. Germline V gene data show CDR1 as MNHNS and CDR2 as SASEGT. The CDR3 is made up of 15 amino acids. V shed 6 bases and J 0 bases; nucleotides not matched to a gene: 4.

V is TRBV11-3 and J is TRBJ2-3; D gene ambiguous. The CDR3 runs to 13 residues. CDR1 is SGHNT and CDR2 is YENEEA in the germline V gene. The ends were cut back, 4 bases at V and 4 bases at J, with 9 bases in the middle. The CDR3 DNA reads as TGTGCCAGCAGCTGGGGTGGTGCAGATACGCAGTATTTT. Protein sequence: CASSWGGADTQYF.

The CDR3 loop reads CASSDSTGFYEQYF. CDR3 bases: TGTGCCAGCAGCGATTCTACTGGTTTCTACGAGCAGTACTTC. The chain carries TRBV5-6 and TRBJ2-7, with unresolved D. Trimming took off 4 bases at V and 3 bases at J, with 14 bases between the two ends. Germline-derived CDR1 and CDR2 are SGHDT and YYEEEE. This CDR3 contains 14 residues.

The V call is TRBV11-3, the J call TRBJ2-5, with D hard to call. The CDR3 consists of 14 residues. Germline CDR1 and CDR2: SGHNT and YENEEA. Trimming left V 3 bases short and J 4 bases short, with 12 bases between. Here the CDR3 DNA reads TGTGCCAGCAGCTTCCGGGCTTACCCAGAGACCCAGTACTTC. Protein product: CASSFRAYPETQYF.

The CDR3 sequence: CASRTSYRYNEQFF. CDR3 nucleotide sequence: TGCGCCAGCAGGACTAGCTATCGCTACAATGAGCAGTTCTTC. The V call is TRBV10-2, the J call TRBJ2-1; 7 bases fit TRBD2. Germline V gene lookup returns CDR1 WSHSY and CDR2 SAAADI. The CDR3 extends over 14 amino acids. Trimming at V came to 6 bases and at J to 3 bases, leaving 5 bases not matched to a gene.

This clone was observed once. The CDR3 DNA is TGCGCCAGCAGCCTCGAGTTAGCCGGGGTGGGTGAGCAGTTCTTC. Translating it yields CASSLELAGVGEQFF. The V call is TRBV4-1, the J call TRBJ2-1; a possible D gene is TRBD2 (5 bases). This CDR3 has 15 residues. The V gene lost 4 bases and the J gene lost 9 bases, with 19 bases spanning the gap. The germline CDR1 and CDR2 sequences are MGHRA and YSYEKL.

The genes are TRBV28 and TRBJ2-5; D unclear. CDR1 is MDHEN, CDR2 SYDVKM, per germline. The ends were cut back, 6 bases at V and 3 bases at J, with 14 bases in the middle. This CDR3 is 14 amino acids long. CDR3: CASSPRNEKETQYF. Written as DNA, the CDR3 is TGTGCCAGCAGCCCCAGGAACGAAAAAGAGACCCAGTACTTC.

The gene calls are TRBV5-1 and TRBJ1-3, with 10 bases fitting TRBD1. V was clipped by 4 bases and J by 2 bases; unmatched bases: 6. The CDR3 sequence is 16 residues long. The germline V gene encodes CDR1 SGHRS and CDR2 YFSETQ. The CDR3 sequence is CASSEMTGGAGNTIYF. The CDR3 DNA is TGCGCCAGCAGCGAAATGACAGGGGGCGCTGGAAACACCATATATTTT.

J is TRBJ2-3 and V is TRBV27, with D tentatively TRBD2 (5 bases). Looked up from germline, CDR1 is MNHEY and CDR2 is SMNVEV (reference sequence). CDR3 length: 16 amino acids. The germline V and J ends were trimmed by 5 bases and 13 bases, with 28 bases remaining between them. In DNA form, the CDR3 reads TGTGCCAGCAGTCTCTCTAGCTACGTAGCTCCCAGTAAAGAGTATTTT. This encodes CASSLSSYVAPSKEYF.

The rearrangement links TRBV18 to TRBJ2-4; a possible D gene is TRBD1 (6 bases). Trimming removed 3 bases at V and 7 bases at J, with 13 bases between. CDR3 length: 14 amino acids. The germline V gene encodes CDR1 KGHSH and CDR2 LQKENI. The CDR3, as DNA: TGTGCCAGCTCACCGGGGACAAGGGACAACATTCAGTACTTC. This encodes CASSPGTRDNIQYF.

The CDR3 coding sequence is TGCGCCAGCAGCTTGGTGCTAGCGGATTACTACGAGCAGTACTTC. Amino acids: CASSLVLADYYEQYF. This sequence joins TRBV5-1 and TRBJ2-7, with 7 bases that match TRBD2. This CDR3 is built from 15 residues. Germline loops: CDR1 SGHRS, CDR2 YFSETQ. After removal of 0 bases from V and 3 bases from J, the junction contained 6 bases not matched to a gene.

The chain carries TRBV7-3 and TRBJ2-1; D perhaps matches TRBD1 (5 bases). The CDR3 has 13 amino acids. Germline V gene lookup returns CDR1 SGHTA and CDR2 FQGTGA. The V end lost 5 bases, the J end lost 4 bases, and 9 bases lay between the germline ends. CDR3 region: CASSPTEYNEQFF. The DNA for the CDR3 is TGTGCCAGCAGCCCGACAGAGTACAATGAGCAGTTCTTC.

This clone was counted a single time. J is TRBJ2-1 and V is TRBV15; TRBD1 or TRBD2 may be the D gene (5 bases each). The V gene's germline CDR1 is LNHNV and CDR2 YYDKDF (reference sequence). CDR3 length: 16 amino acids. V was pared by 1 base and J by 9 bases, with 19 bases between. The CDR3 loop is CATSRGPAIGGGEQFF. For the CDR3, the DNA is TGTGCCACCAGCAGAGGGCCGGCCATTGGTGGGGGTGAGCAGTTCTTC.

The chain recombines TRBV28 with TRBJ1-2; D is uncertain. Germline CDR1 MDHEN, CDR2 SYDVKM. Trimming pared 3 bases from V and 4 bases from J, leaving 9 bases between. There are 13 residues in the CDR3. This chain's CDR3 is CASSLGSPYGYTF. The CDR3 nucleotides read TGTGCCAGCAGTTTGGGGAGTCCCTATGGCTACACCTTC.